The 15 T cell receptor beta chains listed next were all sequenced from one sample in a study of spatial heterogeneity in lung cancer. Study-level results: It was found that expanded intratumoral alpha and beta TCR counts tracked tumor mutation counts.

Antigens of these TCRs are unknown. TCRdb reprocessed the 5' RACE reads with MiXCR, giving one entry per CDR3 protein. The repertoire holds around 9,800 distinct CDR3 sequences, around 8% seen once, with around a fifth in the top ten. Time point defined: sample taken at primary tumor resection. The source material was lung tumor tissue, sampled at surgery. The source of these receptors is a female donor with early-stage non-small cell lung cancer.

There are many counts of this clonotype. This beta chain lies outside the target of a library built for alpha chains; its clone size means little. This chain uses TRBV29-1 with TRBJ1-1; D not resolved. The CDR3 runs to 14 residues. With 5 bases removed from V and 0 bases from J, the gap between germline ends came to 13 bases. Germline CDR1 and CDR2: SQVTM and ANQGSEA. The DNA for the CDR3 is TGCAGCGTTCGCGGGGAATCCATGAACACTGAAGCTTTCTTT. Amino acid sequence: CSVRGESMNTEAFF.

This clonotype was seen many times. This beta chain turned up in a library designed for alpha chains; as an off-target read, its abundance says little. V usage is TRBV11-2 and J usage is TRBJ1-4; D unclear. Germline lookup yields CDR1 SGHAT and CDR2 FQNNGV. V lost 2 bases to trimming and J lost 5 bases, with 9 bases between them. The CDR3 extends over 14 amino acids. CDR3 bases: TGTGCCAGCAGCTTAAGGACCCCAAATGAAAAACTGTTTTTT. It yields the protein CASSLRTPNEKLFF.

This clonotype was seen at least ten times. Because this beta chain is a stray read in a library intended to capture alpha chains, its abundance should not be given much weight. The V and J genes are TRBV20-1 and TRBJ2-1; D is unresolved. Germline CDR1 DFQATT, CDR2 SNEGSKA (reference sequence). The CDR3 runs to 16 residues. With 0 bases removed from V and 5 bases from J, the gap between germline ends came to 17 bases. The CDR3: CSARDAPLRVNNEQFF. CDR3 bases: TGCAGTGCTAGAGATGCCCCCTTACGGGTAAACAATGAGCAGTTCTTC.

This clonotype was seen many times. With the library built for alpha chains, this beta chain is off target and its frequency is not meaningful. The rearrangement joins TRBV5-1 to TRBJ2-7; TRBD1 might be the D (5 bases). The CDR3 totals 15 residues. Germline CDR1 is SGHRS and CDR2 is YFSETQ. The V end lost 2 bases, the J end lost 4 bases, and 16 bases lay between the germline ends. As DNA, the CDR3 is TGCGCCAGCAGCTTAGGGCAGGGTTCTTTATACGAGCAGTACTTC. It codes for CASSLGQGSLYEQYF.

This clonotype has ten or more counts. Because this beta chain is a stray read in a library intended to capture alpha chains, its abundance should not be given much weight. DNA for the CDR3: TGTGCCAGCAGCGCATGGACAGGGAATCCCACAGATACGCAGTATTTT. Translation gives CASSAWTGNPTDTQYF. This chain uses TRBV9 with TRBJ2-3, with 8 bases lining up with TRBD1. Germline V CDR1 and CDR2: SGDLS, YYNGEE. V dropped 3 bases and J dropped 2; count of bases not matched to a gene: 8. The CDR3 consists of 16 residues.

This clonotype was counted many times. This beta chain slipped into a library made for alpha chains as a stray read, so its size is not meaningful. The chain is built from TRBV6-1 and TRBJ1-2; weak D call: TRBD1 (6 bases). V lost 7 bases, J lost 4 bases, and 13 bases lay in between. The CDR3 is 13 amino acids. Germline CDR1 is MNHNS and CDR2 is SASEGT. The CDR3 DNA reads TGTGCCAGCATACAGGGACCCCTCTATGGCTACACCTTC. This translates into CASIQGPLYGYTF.

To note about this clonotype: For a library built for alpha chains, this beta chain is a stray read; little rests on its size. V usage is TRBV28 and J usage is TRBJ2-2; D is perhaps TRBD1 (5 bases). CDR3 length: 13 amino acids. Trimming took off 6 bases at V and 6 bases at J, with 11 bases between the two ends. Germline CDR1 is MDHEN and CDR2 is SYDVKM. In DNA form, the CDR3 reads TGTGCCAGCAGACCTGACAGACCCGGGGAGCTGTTTTTT. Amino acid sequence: CASRPDRPGELFF. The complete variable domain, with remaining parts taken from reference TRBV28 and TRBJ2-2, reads DVKVTQSSRYLVKRTGEKVFLECVQDMDHENMFWYRQDPGLGLRLIYFSYDVKMKEKGDIPEGYSVSREKKERFSLILESASTNQTSMYLCASRPDRPGELFFGEGSRLTVL.

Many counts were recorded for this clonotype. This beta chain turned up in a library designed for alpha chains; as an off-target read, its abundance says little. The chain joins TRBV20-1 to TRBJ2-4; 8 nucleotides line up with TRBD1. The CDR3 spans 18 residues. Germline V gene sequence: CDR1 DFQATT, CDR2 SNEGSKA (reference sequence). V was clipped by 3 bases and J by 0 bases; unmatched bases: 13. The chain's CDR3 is CSARTDRATYIAKNIQYF. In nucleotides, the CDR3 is TGCAGTGCTAGGACGGACAGGGCCACTTATATAGCCAAAAACATTCAGTACTTC.

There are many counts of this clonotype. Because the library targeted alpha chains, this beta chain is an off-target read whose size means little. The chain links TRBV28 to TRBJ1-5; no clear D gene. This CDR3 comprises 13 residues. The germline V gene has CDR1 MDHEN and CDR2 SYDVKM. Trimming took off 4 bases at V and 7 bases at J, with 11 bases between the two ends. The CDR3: CASSWEGSQPQHF. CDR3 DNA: TGTGCCAGCAGTTGGGAGGGTAGCCAGCCCCAGCATTTT.

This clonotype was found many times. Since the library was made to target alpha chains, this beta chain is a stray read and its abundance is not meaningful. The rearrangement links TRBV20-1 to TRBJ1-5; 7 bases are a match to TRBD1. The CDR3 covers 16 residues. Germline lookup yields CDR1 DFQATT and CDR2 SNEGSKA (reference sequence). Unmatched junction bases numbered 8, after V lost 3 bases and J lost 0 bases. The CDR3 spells CSASPGQRYSNQPQHF. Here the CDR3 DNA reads TGCAGTGCTAGTCCGGGACAGCGATATAGCAATCAGCCCCAGCATTTT.

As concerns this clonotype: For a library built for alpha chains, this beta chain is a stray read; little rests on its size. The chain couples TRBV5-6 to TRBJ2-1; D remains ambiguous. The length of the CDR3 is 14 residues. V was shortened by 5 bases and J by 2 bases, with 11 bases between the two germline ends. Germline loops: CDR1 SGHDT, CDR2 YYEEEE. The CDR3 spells CASRPRATYNEQFF. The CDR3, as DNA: TGTGCCAGCAGACCACGGGCGACCTACAATGAGCAGTTCTTC.

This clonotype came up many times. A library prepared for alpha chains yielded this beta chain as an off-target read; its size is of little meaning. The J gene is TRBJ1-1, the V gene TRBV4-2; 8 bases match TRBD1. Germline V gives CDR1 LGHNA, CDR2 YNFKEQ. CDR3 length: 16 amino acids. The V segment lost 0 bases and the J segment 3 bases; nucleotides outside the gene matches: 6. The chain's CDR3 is CASSQDSAGGDTEAFF. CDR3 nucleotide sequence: TGTGCCAGCAGCCAAGATTCGGCAGGGGGCGACACTGAAGCTTTCTTT.

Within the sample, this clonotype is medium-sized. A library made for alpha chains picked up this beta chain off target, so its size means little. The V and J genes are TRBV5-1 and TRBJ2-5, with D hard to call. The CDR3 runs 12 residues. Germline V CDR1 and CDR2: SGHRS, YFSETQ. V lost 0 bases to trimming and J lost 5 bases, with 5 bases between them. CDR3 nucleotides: TGCGCCAGCAGCTTGGCCCGGGAGACCCAGTACTTC. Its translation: CASSLARETQYF.

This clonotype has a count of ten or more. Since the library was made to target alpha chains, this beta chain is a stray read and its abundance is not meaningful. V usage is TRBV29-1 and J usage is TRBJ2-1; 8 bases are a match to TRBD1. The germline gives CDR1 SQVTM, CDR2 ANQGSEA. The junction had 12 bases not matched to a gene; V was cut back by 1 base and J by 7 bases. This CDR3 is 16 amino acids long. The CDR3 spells CSVEGPWGQDPNEQFF. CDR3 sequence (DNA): TGCAGCGTTGAAGGCCCCTGGGGACAGGACCCTAATGAGCAGTTCTTC.

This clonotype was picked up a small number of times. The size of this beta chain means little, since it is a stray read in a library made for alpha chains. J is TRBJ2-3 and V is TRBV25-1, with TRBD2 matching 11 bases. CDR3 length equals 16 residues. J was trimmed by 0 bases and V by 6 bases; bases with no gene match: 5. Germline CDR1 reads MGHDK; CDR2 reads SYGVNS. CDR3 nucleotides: TGTGCCAGCAGCAAACTAGCGGGGGCTAGCACAGATACGCAGTATTTT. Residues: CASSKLAGASTDTQYF.